Listed here is a single T cell receptor beta chain. Its target is not known. The data are from a study of T cell responses to AZD1222 COVID-19 vaccine. General observations from the study: Seropositivity was recorded at baseline in only a handful of AZD1222 recipients.

CDR3 size: 16 residues. V was clipped by 2 bases and J by 10 bases, with 18 bases between them. Germline lookup yields CDR1 SGHVS and CDR2 FQNEAQ. Assay used: immunoSEQ multiplex PCR; TCRdb lists only in-frame clones, some missing. In the table there are around 140,000 clones, over 75% of which are singletons. The chain recombines TRBV7-8 with TRBJ1-6; D is uncertain. Specimen: peripheral blood, collected on day 0 of AZD1222 vaccination. The TCR sequence derives from an adult in good health. The CDR3 protein is CASSLSIGGLGSPLHF. In DNA, the CDR3 is TGTGCCAGCAGCTTATCGATTGGAGGTTTGGGCTCACCCCTCCACTTT.